The entry that follows covers one T cell receptor beta chain sequence. Its antigen is still unknown. The data belong to a study of Ad26.COV2.S vaccination and SARS-CoV-2 variants. Overall study results and limits: Spike-specific TCR breadth was greater after Ad26.COV2.S than placebo. Reported post-vaccination CD8+ and CD4+ T cell responses to spike showed substantial breadth.

Described treatment: 15 to 20 received Ad26.COV2.S at low or high dose, single or two shots; about 5 received placebo; per-sample allocation not given. Day 63 following the first vaccine or placebo injection was when the samples were taken. Boston provided a donor who was an adult aged 18-55 years. Germline V gene sequence: CDR1 DFQATT, CDR2 SNEGSKA (reference sequence). V shed 3 bases, J shed 2 bases, and the junction held 6 bases outside the gene matches. The CDR3 runs 14 residues. The assay was immunoSEQ multiplex PCR, and TCRdb's table has in-frame clones only and misses some. The sample contains 380,000 or so clones, less than 90% of which appear only once.

Specimen: peripheral blood, collected in a trial of Ad26.COV2.S vaccine versus placebo. This TCR came from a person aged 18-60 years who received the Ad26.COV2.S COVID-19 vaccine or a placebo. This rearrangement joins TRBV20-1 to TRBJ2-7; 8 positions match TRBD2. This chain's CDR3 is CSASPASGPYEQYF. As DNA, the CDR3 is TGCAGTGCTAGTCCGGCTAGCGGGCCCTACGAGCAGTACTTC.